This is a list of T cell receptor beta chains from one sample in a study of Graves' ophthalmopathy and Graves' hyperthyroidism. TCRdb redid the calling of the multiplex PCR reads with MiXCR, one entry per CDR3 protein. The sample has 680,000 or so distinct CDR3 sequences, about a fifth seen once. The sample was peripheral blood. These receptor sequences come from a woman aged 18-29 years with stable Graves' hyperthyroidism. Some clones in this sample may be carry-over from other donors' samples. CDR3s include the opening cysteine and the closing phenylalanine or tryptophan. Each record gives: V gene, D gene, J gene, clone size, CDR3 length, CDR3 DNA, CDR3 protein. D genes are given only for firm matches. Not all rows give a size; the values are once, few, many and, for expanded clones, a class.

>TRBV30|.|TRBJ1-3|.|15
TGTGCCTGGAGTAGGGGACTCCACTCTGGAAACACCATATATTTT
CAWSRGLHSGNTIYF
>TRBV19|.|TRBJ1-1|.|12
TGTGCCAGTCAAACCGGGGGCACTGAAGCTTTCTTT
CASQTGGTEAFF
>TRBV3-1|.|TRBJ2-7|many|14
TGTGCCAGCAGCCAAGATTGGGTTGCCTACGAGCAGTACTTC
CASSQDWVAYEQYF
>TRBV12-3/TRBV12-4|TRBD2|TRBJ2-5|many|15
TGTGCCACCCGGAAGACTAGCGGGGTAAAAGAGACCCAGTACTTC
CATRKTSGVKETQYF
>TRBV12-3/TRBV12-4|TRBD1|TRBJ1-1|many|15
TGTGCCAGCAGTTATGGGGACAGGGCAAGGACTGAAGCTTTCTTT
CASSYGDRARTEAFF
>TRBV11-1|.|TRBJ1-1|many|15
TGTGCCAGCAGCACCCTAGGGGACGCGAACACTGAAGCTTTCTTT
CASSTLGDANTEAFF
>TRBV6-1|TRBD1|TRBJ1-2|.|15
TGTGCCAGCAGTGAAGCGGCCCAGGACAGGGATGGCTACACCTTC
CASSEAAQDRDGYTF
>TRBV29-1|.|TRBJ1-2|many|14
TGCAGCGTTGAAAGTGGTGTACAGATGTATGGCTACACCTTC
CSVESGVQMYGYTF
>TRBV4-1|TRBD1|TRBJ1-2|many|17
TGCGCCAGCAGCCCCTTTGATGGGACAGCCTTAGACTATGGCTACACCTTC
CASSPFDGTALDYGYTF
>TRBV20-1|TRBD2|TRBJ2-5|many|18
TGCAGTGCTAACCCTGTCGAGCGGGAGGCTCGAGCAATAAAGACCCAGTACTTC
CSANPVEREARAIKTQYF
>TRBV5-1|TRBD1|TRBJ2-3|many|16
TGCGCCAGCAGCTTGGGGACAGGGGCTCTCACAGATACGCAGTATTTT
CASSLGTGALTDTQYF
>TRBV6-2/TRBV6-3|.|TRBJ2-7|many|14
TGTGCCAGCACCAGGACAGGGACTACCTACGAGCAGTACTTC
CASTRTGTTYEQYF
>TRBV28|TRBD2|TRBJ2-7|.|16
TGTGCCAGCACCACCTTCCCAGCGGGGAGCTCCTACGAGCAGTACTTC
CASTTFPAGSSYEQYF
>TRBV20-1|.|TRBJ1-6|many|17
TGCAGTGCTAGCGTGCCGGGATCGAGGACCTATAATTCACCCCTCCACTTT
CSASVPGSRTYNSPLHF
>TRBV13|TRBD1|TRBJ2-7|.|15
TGTGCCAGCAGCTCAGGCGGACAGGGGGCCTACGAGCAGTACTTC
CASSSGGQGAYEQYF
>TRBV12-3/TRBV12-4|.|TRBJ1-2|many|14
TGTGCCAGCAGTTCCTGGGACGGGACCTATGGCTACACCTTC
CASSSWDGTYGYTF
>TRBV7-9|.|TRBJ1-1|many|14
TGTGCCAGCAGCTTAGAACACCCGAACACTGAAGCTTTCTTT
CASSLEHPNTEAFF
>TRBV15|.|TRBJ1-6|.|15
TGTGCCACCAGCAGAAACCTCGGAAGGGATTCACCCCTCCACTTT
CATSRNLGRDSPLHF
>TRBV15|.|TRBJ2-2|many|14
TGTGCCACCAGCAGGGGACCCATCACCGGGGAGCTGTTTTTT
CATSRGPITGELFF
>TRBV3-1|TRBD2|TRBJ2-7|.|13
TGTGCCAGCAGCCAAGGACTAGCCGGCGAGCAGTACTTC
CASSQGLAGEQYF
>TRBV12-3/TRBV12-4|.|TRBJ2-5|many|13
TGTGCCAGCAGTCGGGACACCCGGGAGACCCAGTACTTC
CASSRDTRETQYF
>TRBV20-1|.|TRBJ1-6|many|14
TGCAGTGCCGGGGATGCCTCCTATAATTCACCCCTCCACTTT
CSAGDASYNSPLHF
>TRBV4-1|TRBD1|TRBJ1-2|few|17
TGCGCCAGCAGCCCCCCGGGACAGGGACCTAAAAACTATGGCTACACCTTC
CASSPPGQGPKNYGYTF
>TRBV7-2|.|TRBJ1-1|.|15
TGTGCCAGCAGCTTAACGCCGGCGACAAACACTAAAGCTTGCTTT
CASSLTPATNTKACF
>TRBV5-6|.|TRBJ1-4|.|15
TGTGCCAGCAGCTTGGCCCTTTCTTCGAGAGAAAAACTGTTTTTT
CASSLALSSREKLFF
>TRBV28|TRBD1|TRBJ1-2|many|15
TGTGCCAGCAGTCCCCCCGGGACAGAAATCTACGGCTACACCTTC
CASSPPGTEIYGYTF
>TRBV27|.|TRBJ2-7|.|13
TGTGCCAGCAGTCACGGACAGAGCCACGAGCAGTACTTC
CASSHGQSHEQYF
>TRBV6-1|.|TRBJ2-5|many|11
TGTGCCAGCAGTGGGACGGCGGTCCGTTCCTTC
CASSGTAVRSF
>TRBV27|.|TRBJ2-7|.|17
TGTGCCAGCAGTTCAACGCCGAGAGGGACATTTCTCTACGAGCAGTACTTC
CASSSTPRGTFLYEQYF
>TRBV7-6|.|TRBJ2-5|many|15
TGTGCCAGCAGCTCCATCCTAGGGGTCAAAGAGACCCAGTACTTC
CASSSILGVKETQYF
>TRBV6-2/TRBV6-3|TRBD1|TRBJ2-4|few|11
TGTGCCAGCAGTTACCCGGGACAGGTTTACTTC
CASSYPGQVYF
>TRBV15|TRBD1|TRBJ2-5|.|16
TGTGCCACCAGCAGAGCCCTAACAGGGGGCCGCGAGACCCAGTACTTC
CATSRALTGGRETQYF
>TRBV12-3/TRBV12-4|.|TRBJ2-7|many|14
TGTGCCAGCACTACCCTTGGGGCTCATTACGAGCAGTACTTC
CASTTLGAHYEQYF
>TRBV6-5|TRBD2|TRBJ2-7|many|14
TGTGCCAGCACCCGGACTAGCGGGAGGTACGAGCAGTACTTC
CASTRTSGRYEQYF
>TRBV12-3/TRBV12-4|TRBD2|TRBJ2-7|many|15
TGTGCCAGCACCCCCGGGAGGGTAGGAAGGCACGAGCAGTACTTC
CASTPGRVGRHEQYF
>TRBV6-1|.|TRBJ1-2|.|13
TGTGCCAGCAGCGCTCCGGGGCGGGATGGCTACACCTTC
CASSAPGRDGYTF
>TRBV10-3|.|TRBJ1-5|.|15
TGTGCCATCAGTGAGGGTTCGGCTGACAATCAGCCCCAGCATTTT
CAISEGSADNQPQHF
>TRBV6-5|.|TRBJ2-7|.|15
TGTGCCAGCAGTTACGGGACACCTATTACCTACGAGCAGTACTTC
CASSYGTPITYEQYF
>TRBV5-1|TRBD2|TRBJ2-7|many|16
TGCGCCAGCAGCTTGGTGGGGAGGGGCAACTCCTACGAGCAGTACTTC
CASSLVGRGNSYEQYF
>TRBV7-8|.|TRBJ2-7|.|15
TGTGCCAGCAGCTTACGAGGAGGGTCCCCCTACGAGCAGTACTTC
CASSLRGGSPYEQYF
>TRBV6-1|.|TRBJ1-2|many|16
TGTGCCAGCAGTGAATTACCCCGATTGGCCCCCTATGGCTACACCTTC
CASSELPRLAPYGYTF
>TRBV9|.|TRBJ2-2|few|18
TGTGCCAGCAGCGTAACGACCAGGGGGGAGTCGAACACCGGGGAGCTGTTTTTT
CASSVTTRGESNTGELFF
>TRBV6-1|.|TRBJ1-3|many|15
TGTGCCAGCAGATCCAATGAGGGGCCGTCGGCCCCCATATATTTT
CASRSNEGPSAPIYF
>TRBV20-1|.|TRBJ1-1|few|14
TGCAGTGCTAGGGTCCAGGGTGGAGGCACTGAAGCTTTCTTT
CSARVQGGGTEAFF
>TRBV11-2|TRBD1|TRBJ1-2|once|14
TGTGCCAGCAGCTTATATGAGGGGGCGTTTGGCTACACCTTC
CASSLYEGAFGYTF
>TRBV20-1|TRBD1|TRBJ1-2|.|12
TGCAGTGTCCCGGACAGGGGGGACGGCTACACCTTC
CSVPDRGDGYTF
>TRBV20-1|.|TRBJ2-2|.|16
TGCAGTGCTATCGGCGCCAATCCGCGGAACACCGGGGAGCTGTTTTTT
CSAIGANPRNTGELFF
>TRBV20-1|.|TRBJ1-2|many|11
TGCAGTGCTAGGACAATAGGCGGCTACACCTTC
CSARTIGGYTF
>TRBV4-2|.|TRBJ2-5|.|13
TGTGCCAGCAGCCAAGCGTTATCGCAGACCCAGTACTTC
CASSQALSQTQYF
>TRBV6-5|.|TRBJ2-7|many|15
TGTGCCAGCAGTTACTTGCCGACAGGAGCCTACGAGCAGTACTTC
CASSYLPTGAYEQYF
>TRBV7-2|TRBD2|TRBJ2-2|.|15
TGTGCCAGCATTTTAGCGGGAACAGGGACCGGGGAGCTGTTTTTT
CASILAGTGTGELFF
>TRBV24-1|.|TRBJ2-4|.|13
TGTGCCACCAGTGATTCCGGGGTTAACATTAAGTACTTC
CATSDSGVNIKYF